Detailed here is one TCR beta chain. The antigen is unknown. This entry is derived from a study of vaccination and CD4 T cells after COVID-19. Overall study context: Nasal swab PCR had shown SARS-CoV-2 positivity in the convalescent patients (roughly ten mild cases, one severe case). Each of the control cultures got a CEFX pool, an HIV-1 Nef pool, or no peptide.

Stated treatment: approximately 10-day PBMC culture with coronavirus spike peptide pools or control peptides (ViraFEST assay). PBMCs, plated at around 2 million per well, were grown in the presence of 10 IU/ml IL-2 and about 10 ug/ml peptide pools. V dropped 6 bases and J dropped 4 bases, with 10 bases sitting between them. The germline gives CDR1 DFQATT, CDR2 SNEGSKA (reference sequence). The CDR3 spans 12 residues. The Oncomine TCR Beta short-read assay was what sequenced the DNA obtained from cultured CD4+ T cells. Someone extracted genomic DNA from cultured CD4+ T cells. TCRdb re-derived calls from the PCR reads in MiXCR, one entry per CDR3 protein. The sample holds roughly 20,000 distinct CDR3 sequences, 52% seen once.

The sample was CD4+ T cells from blood, cultured in vitro. The chain joins TRBV20-1 to TRBJ2-1, with TRBD2 as a possible D gene (6 bases). This TCR came from a human donor who had recovered from COVID-19. CDR3 DNA: TGCAGTGCCATTGGACTATACAATGAGCAGTTCTTC. Translating gives CSAIGLYNEQFF.